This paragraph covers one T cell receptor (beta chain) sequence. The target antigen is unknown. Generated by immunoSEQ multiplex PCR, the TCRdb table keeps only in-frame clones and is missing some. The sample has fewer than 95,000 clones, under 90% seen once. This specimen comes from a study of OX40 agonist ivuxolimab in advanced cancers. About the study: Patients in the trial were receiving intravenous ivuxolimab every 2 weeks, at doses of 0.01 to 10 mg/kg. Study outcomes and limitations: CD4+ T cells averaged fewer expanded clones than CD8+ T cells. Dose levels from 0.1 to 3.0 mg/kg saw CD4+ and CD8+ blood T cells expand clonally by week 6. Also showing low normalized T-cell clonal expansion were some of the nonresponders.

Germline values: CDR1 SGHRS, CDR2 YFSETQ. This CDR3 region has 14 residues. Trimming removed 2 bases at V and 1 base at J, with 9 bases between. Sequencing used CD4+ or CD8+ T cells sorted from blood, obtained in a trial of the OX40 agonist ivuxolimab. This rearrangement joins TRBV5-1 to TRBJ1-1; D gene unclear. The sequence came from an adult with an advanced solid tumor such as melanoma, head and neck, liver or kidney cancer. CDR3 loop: CASSFDPGNTEAFF. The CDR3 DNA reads TGCGCCAGCAGCTTCGATCCGGGGAACACTGAAGCTTTCTTT.